What follows are 9 T cell receptor beta chains derived from one specimen sequenced in a study of human T cells and chemical hapten exposure. Whole blood, unfractionated, served as the material for total RNA extraction. MiXCR was run by TCRdb on the 5' RACE reads, yielding one entry per CDR3 protein. The table has 110,000 or so distinct CDR3 sequences, approximately 19% seen once. The source of these receptors is a human donor in good health.

This clonotype was detected only a few times. Written as DNA, the CDR3 is TGTGCCAGCAGTTTATCCGGGAACCGGAGGAGCGAGCAGTACTTC. Amino acid sequence: CASSLSGNRRSEQYF. The chain links TRBV28 to TRBJ2-7; perhaps TRBD2 as D (5 bases). This CDR3 has 15 amino acids. Trimming took 1 base from V and 6 from J, leaving 16 bases between them. In germline, CDR1 is MDHEN, CDR2 SYDVKM.

This clonotype showed up just a few times. The chain combines TRBV12-5 with TRBJ2-1, with D unresolved. Trimming shortened V by 0 bases and J by 9 bases, and 27 bases separated the two germline ends. Germline values: CDR1 LGHNT, CDR2 FRNRAP. The CDR3 contains 19 residues. The CDR3 region is CASGLVLGSSFGDGGEQFF. The DNA of the CDR3 is TGTGCTAGTGGTTTGGTCCTAGGCAGTTCCTTTGGAGACGGCGGTGAGCAGTTCTTC.

This clonotype was seen a handful of times. The chain links TRBV7-9 to TRBJ1-1; D remains ambiguous. CDR3 length: 13 amino acids. The germline V gene has CDR1 SEHNR and CDR2 FQNEAQ (reference sequence). The V and J ends lost 1 base and 8 bases respectively, with 11 bases between them. CDR3 residues: CASSLEEITEAFF. Written as DNA, the CDR3 is TGTGCCAGCAGCTTAGAGGAAATCACAGAAGCTTTCTTT.

V usage is TRBV18 and J usage is TRBJ2-6, with 12 bases lining up with TRBD2. This CDR3 is built from 19 residues. V was pared by 2 bases and J by 1 base, with 6 bases of the junction left unmatched. The germline V gene encodes CDR1 KGHSH and CDR2 LQKENI. The CDR3 DNA sequence: TGTGCCAGCTCACCAGGGGGACTAGCGGGCCTATCTGGGGCCAACGTCCTGACTTTC. Residues: CASSPGGLAGLSGANVLTF.

The chain employs TRBV5-1 and TRBJ2-3; a weak D match, TRBD2 (5 bases). The CDR3 is made up of 12 amino acids. Germline CDR1 is SGHRS and CDR2 is YFSETQ. Trimming left V 3 bases short and J 6 bases short, with 8 bases between. CDR3: CASSSLVDTQYF. As DNA, the CDR3 is TGCGCCAGCAGCTCACTAGTGGATACGCAGTATTTT.

The V and J genes are TRBV7-2 and TRBJ2-4; D gene unclear. V gave up 1 base and J gave up 2 bases, with 3 bases separating them. The germline V gene encodes CDR1 SGHTA and CDR2 FQGNSA. There are 13 residues in the CDR3. CDR3 loop: CASSLDPKNIQYF. CDR3 nucleotide sequence: TGTGCCAGCAGCTTAGATCCCAAAAACATTCAGTACTTC.

This clonotype was recorded a few times. The J gene is TRBJ2-7, the V gene TRBV5-1, with 12 bases fitting TRBD1. Trimming cost V 7 bases and J 5 bases; bases outside gene matches: 7. Germline CDR1 SGHRS, CDR2 YFSETQ. CDR3 size: 14 residues. CDR3 DNA sequence: TGCGCCAGCGGTTTTGGGACAGGGGGCGACGAGCAGTACTTC. The encoded protein is CASGFGTGGDEQYF.

V gene TRBV12-3 or TRBV12-4 combines with J gene TRBJ1-3; no clear D. The CDR3 is 15 residues long. V lost 4 bases and J lost 4, with 14 bases in between. The CDR3 protein is CASSSRGGYGNTIYF. CDR3 DNA: TGTGCCAGCAGTTCCCGAGGAGGGTACGGAAACACCATATATTTT.

The rearrangement joins TRBV18 to TRBJ2-5, with a weak D call TRBD1 (5 bases). Trimming shortened V by 4 bases and J by 1 base, and 10 bases separated the two germline ends. The CDR3 spans 14 residues. Per the germline V gene, CDR1 is KGHSH and CDR2 is LQKENI. DNA of the CDR3: TGTGCCAGCTCACAGACGACAGTCCAAGAGACCCAGTACTTC. The encoded protein is CASSQTTVQETQYF.